This T cell receptor (beta chain) was profiled in a study of blood T cells in healthy people across ages. Concerning this clonotype: Possible read error: a much larger clone is one base away.

A second roughly 7 to 12 cycle PCR used barcoded and J-beta primers. In TCRdb, the 5' RACE reads were re-called with MiXCR into one record per CDR3 protein. This sample has approximately 810,000 distinct CDR3 sequences, with under 40% found just once. The CDR3 runs 14 residues. V gene TRBV12-3 or TRBV12-4 combines with J gene TRBJ2-1, with 10 bases lining up with TRBD2. The J call may be incorrect, as the DNA end agrees better with TRBJ2-7. The sequencing input was blood. This clonotype was sampled from a young man in good health. The CDR3 spells CASRASGGGNEQYF. DNA for the CDR3: TGTGCCAGCAGGGCTAGCGGGGGAGGCAATGAGCAGTACTTC.